The 21 T cell receptor beta chains given below trace back to one sample, sequenced in a study of blood T cells in healthy people across ages. It was with a sample-barcoded 5' primer and a J-beta primer mix that a second PCR of roughly 6 to 12 cycles was run. TCRdb redid the calling of the 5' RACE reads with MiXCR, one entry per CDR3 protein. The table has some 1,800,000 distinct CDR3 sequences, about 39% seen once. Material: blood. Source of these receptors: a human donor in good health.

The chain links TRBV5-5 to TRBJ1-2; unclear D gene. Germline CDR1 reads SGHKS; CDR2 reads YYEKEE (reference sequence). The CDR3 loop spans 16 amino acids. Trimming stripped 7 bases from V and 3 bases from J, with 22 bases between. CDR3 DNA sequence: TGTGCCAGCGGGTCACATGACGGCCCCCGCGACTATGGCTACACCTTC. It codes for CASGSHDGPRDYGYTF.

This clonotype was seen only a few times. The chain combines TRBV20-1 with TRBJ2-5; 7 nucleotides line up with TRBD1. Per the germline V gene, CDR1 is DFQATT and CDR2 is SNEGSKA (reference sequence). This CDR3 comprises 12 residues. The junction had 3 bases not matched to a gene; V was cut back by 5 bases and J by 3 bases. The CDR3 coding sequence is TGCAGTGCTTACGACAGGGAAGAGACCCAGTACTTC. Protein sequence: CSAYDREETQYF.

This chain joins TRBV18 and TRBJ2-1; D remains ambiguous. V lost 0 bases to trimming and J lost 6 bases, with 12 bases between them. The CDR3 totals 15 residues. Germline V gene data show CDR1 as KGHSH and CDR2 as LQKENI. CDR3 nucleotides: TGTGCCAGCTCACCACCTTCATTAGCCAGCAATGAGCAGTTCTTC. Its translation is CASSPPSLASNEQFF.

This sequence joins TRBV4-3 and TRBJ1-1; D is possibly TRBD1 (6 bases). CDR1 LGHNA and CDR2 YSLEER come from the germline V gene. Trimming took off 5 bases at V and 1 base at J, with 14 bases between the two ends. The CDR3 length is 15 residues. CDR3 residues: CASSRLTGTNTEAFF. The CDR3, as DNA: TGCGCCAGCAGCAGGTTGACAGGTACGAACACTGAAGCTTTCTTT.

This clonotype was counted between two and nine times. The chain uses TRBV29-1 and TRBJ2-1; TRBD1 matches 11 bases. V was pared by 2 bases and J by 10 bases, with 7 bases of the junction left unmatched. In germline, CDR1 is SQVTM, CDR2 ANQGSEA. The CDR3 runs 14 residues. This CDR3 is CSVESGTGGGEQFF. The CDR3, as DNA: TGCAGCGTTGAATCCGGGACAGGGGGGGGAGAGCAGTTCTTC.

The gene calls are TRBV29-1 and TRBJ1-4; D not certain. The ends were cut back, 3 bases at V and 7 bases at J, with 15 bases in the middle. Germline V gene data show CDR1 as SQVTM and CDR2 as ANQGSEA. The length of the CDR3 is 14 residues. CDR3 nucleotide sequence: TGCAGCGTTGAGGAGGGCCCGGGAGGTGAAAAACTGTTTTTT. Translating gives CSVEEGPGGEKLFF.

For this clonotype: At one of its ends the junction is not consistent with the germline gene, which may arise from a read error. The rearrangement uses TRBV5-1 and TRBJ2-3; no definite D call. Germline CDR1 SGHRS, CDR2 YFSETQ. CDR3 length: 16 amino acids. This CDR3 is CARSLGTLSSTDTQYF. The CDR3 DNA reads TGCGCCAGAAGCTTGGGAACCTTATCTAGCACAGATACGCAGTATTTT.

Concerning this clonotype itself: A clone one base away is much larger, so this may be a read error. V gene TRBV12-3 or TRBV12-4 combines with J gene TRBJ2-5; D perhaps matches TRBD2 (6 bases). The CDR3 runs to 13 residues. CDR3 protein: CASSELAEESQYF. For the CDR3, the DNA is TGTGCCAGCAGTGAACTAGCTGAAGAGTCCCAGTACTTC.

V gene TRBV7-3 combines with J gene TRBJ1-2; TRBD1 is a possible D gene (6 bases). The germline V gene encodes CDR1 SGHTA and CDR2 FQGTGA. V lost 7 bases and J 4 bases, leaving 25 bases between the germline ends. This CDR3 region has 17 residues. CDR3 amino acids: CASKASTTGENLYGYTF. The CDR3 region has the DNA TGTGCCAGCAAGGCTTCCACGACAGGAGAAAACCTCTATGGCTACACCTTC.

A few counts support this clonotype. This chain connects TRBV12-3 or TRBV12-4 to TRBJ1-2; D might be TRBD1 (6 bases). CDR3 size: 15 residues. V shed 3 bases and J shed 4 bases, with 15 bases lying between them. The CDR3 nucleotides are TGTGCCAGCAGTTTCCCAACAGGGTCGGTCTATGGCTACACCTTC. Amino acid sequence: CASSFPTGSVYGYTF.

V gene TRBV27 combines with J gene TRBJ2-1; D remains ambiguous. Germline CDR1 reads MNHEY; CDR2 reads SMNVEV (reference sequence). V was clipped by 4 bases and J by 0 bases, with 13 bases between them. This CDR3 region has 16 residues. For the CDR3, the DNA is TGTGCCAGCAGTTCCTCAGGCGAAAGCTCCTACAATGAGCAGTTCTTC. This gives the protein CASSSSGESSYNEQFF.

This clonotype was observed a handful of times. The V and J genes are TRBV28 and TRBJ1-1; a possible D gene is TRBD1 (5 bases). Trimming stripped 3 bases from V and 2 bases from J, with 13 bases between. The length of the CDR3 is 15 residues. Germline V CDR1 and CDR2: MDHEN, SYDVKM. CDR3 region: CASSFRFRDNTEAFF. Written as DNA, the CDR3 is TGTGCCAGCAGTTTTAGGTTCAGGGACAACACTGAAGCTTTCTTT.

CDR3 coding DNA: TGTGCCAGCAGCCCGACAGACCCGAACACTGAAGCTTTCTTT. Protein: CASSPTDPNTEAFF. V usage is TRBV12-3 or TRBV12-4 and J usage is TRBJ1-1; the D gene is possibly TRBD1 (5 bases). The length of the CDR3 is 14 residues. V dropped 6 bases and J dropped 1 base, with 12 bases sitting between them.

This clonotype has a handful of counts. The chain is built from TRBV9 and TRBJ2-5, with 9 bases matching TRBD2. The CDR3 contains 16 residues. V shed 4 bases, J shed 3 bases, and the junction held 10 bases outside the gene matches. CDR1 is SGDLS, CDR2 YYNGEE, per germline. The CDR3 nucleotides are TGTGCCAGCAGCTCCCTCTATAGCGGGGGTGAAGAGACCCAGTACTTC. This gives the protein CASSSLYSGGEETQYF.

This clonotype has a handful of counts. The J gene is TRBJ2-4, the V gene TRBV20-1; D not certain. V lost 3 bases and J lost 7, with 16 bases in between. The V gene's germline CDR1 is DFQATT and CDR2 SNEGSKA (reference sequence). This CDR3 contains 14 residues. The CDR3 nucleotides read TGCAGTGCTAGCCGCCTACCGGGTGTCAACATTCAGTACTTC. Its translation is CSASRLPGVNIQYF.

This clonotype occurred a few times. The V call is TRBV29-1, the J call TRBJ2-3; D is ambiguous. In germline, CDR1 is SQVTM, CDR2 ANQGSEA. V shed 3 bases and J shed 1 base, with 8 bases lying between them. The CDR3 extends over 13 amino acids. CDR3 region: CSVERPGTDTQYF. The CDR3 nucleotides read TGCAGCGTTGAGCGGCCAGGCACAGATACGCAGTATTTT.

This clonotype was seen a few times. The DNA for the CDR3 is TGTGCCAGCAGTTTCGGTCTGTCAGGCCTGAAAGAGACCCAGTACTTC. Translated: CASSFGLSGLKETQYF. This chain connects TRBV6-6 to TRBJ2-5; D remains unclear. CDR3 length: 16 amino acids. Deletions cut 4 bases from V and 3 bases from J, with 18 bases between. Looked up from germline, CDR1 is MNHNY and CDR2 is SVGAGI (reference sequence).

On this clonotype itself: At one end the junction does not follow the germline gene, possibly because of a read error. The genes are TRBV27 and TRBJ2-5; a possible D gene is TRBD2 (7 bases). From germline, CDR1 is MNHEY and CDR2 SMNVEV (reference sequence). This CDR3 is built from 15 residues. The CDR3 nucleotides are TGTGCCAGCCAATCCGGGGGGCGACTGGAAGAGACCCAGGACTTC. Amino acids: CASQSGGRLEETQDF.

The chain is built from TRBV7-8 and TRBJ1-1; D is ambiguous. Per germline, CDR1 SGHVS and CDR2 FQNEAQ. V was pared by 1 base and J by 3 bases, with 12 bases between. The CDR3 spans 15 residues. The CDR3 DNA is TGTGCCAGCAGCTTAGGTCCGGGGAGCTACACTGAAGCTTTCTTT. Translating gives CASSLGPGSYTEAFF.

The CDR3 DNA is TGTGCCAGCAGTAATGGGGTCGAGCAGTACTTC. It encodes CASSNGVEQYF. V is TRBV6-2 or TRBV6-3 and J is TRBJ2-7; D is unresolved. Trimming removed 5 bases from V and 6 bases from J, with 8 bases in between. The length of the CDR3 is 11 residues. Germline V lookup: CDR1 MNHEY, CDR2 SVGEGT.

The V and J genes are TRBV5-6 and TRBJ1-1, with D unresolved. Germline CDR1 is SGHDT and CDR2 is YYEEEE. Trimming shortened V by 0 bases and J by 1 base, and 10 bases separated the two germline ends. The CDR3 extends over 15 amino acids. In nucleotides, the CDR3 is TGTGCCAGCAGCTTGGGTTGGCAGACGAACACTGAAGCTTTCTTT. The encoded protein is CASSLGWQTNTEAFF.